This is a list of T cell receptor beta chains from one sample in a study of early T cells in non-severe SARS-CoV-2 infection. TCRdb reanalysed the 5' RACE reads using MiXCR and keeps one entry per CDR3 protein. Altogether approximately 40,000 distinct CDR3 sequences are present, approximately 10% being singletons, with the ten largest covering around a tenth. The specimen was whole blood. The receptors here all came from an adult who was a healthcare worker with PCR-confirmed SARS-CoV-2 infection or an uninfected control (not recorded which). The CDR3 runs from the conserved cysteine through the conserved F or W. D genes are given only for firm matches. Part of the rows lack a size; the others show once, few, many or a class for expanded clones.

TRBJ1-2	-	few	TRBV25-1	CASSGGGPTQCTF	TGTGCCAGCAGTGGGGGGGGACCGACTCAATGCACCTTC
TRBJ2-7	-	-	TRBV18	CASSLVTDGTREQYF	TGTGCCAGCTCACTGGTTACGGACGGGACGAGGGAGCAGTACTTC
TRBJ1-4	-	-	TRBV29-1	CSVWGGREKLFF	TGCAGCGTCTGGGGAGGTCGGGAAAAACTGTTTTTT
TRBJ2-7	TRBD1	few	TRBV6-2/TRBV6-3	CASSPAGTGKHEQYF	TGTGCCAGCAGCCCTGCCGGGACAGGGAAGCACGAGCAGTACTTC
TRBJ2-5	-	-	TRBV3-1	CASSFRGETQYF	TGTGCCAGCAGCTTTCGGGGAGAGACCCAGTACTTC
TRBJ2-1	-	-	TRBV5-4	CASSPDPNSYNEQFF	TGTGCCAGCAGCCCGGACCCGAATTCCTACAATGAGCAGTTCTTC
TRBJ2-7	-	many	TRBV12-3/TRBV12-4	CASSFSYEQYF	TGTGCCAGCAGTTTCTCATACGAGCAGTACTTC
TRBJ2-7	-	many	TRBV15	CATSRARVRPYEQYF	TGTGCCACCAGCAGGGCCAGGGTCAGGCCCTACGAGCAGTACTTC
TRBJ1-2	-	many	TRBV29-1	CSAFGGSNYGYTF	TGCAGCGCCTTTGGGGGTTCCAACTATGGCTACACCTTC
TRBJ2-1	TRBD1	-	TRBV9	CASSVVGTGVLEQFF	TGTGCCAGCAGCGTAGTGGGGACAGGGGTATTGGAGCAGTTCTTC
TRBJ2-3	TRBD1	medium-sized	TRBV7-9	CASSLGQGTDTQYF	TGTGCCAGCAGCCTAGGACAGGGGACAGATACGCAGTATTTT
TRBJ2-7	-	few	TRBV20-1	CSASPLDEQYF	TGCAGTGCTAGCCCCCTGGACGAGCAGTACTTC
TRBJ1-1	-	-	TRBV7-9	CASSFSSGGEAFF	TGTGCCAGCAGCTTCTCGTCCGGGGGAGAAGCTTTCTTT
TRBJ2-3	-	many	TRBV7-2	CASSLVGGGRTDTQYF	TGTGCCAGCAGCTTAGTGGGCGGGGGCCGCACAGATACGCAGTATTTT
TRBJ2-3	-	few	TRBV19	CASRDQPEDTQYF	TGTGCCAGTAGAGACCAACCAGAGGATACGCAGTATTTT
TRBJ2-1	-	many	TRBV7-6	CASSKYRDRQYNEQFF	TGTGCCAGCAGCAAATACCGGGACCGCCAGTACAATGAGCAGTTCTTC
TRBJ2-5	-	many	TRBV12-3/TRBV12-4	CASTQLQGGETQYF	TGTGCCAGCACCCAACTCCAAGGGGGAGAGACCCAGTACTTC
TRBJ2-3	-	-	TRBV5-1	CASSEVGVDTQYF	TGCGCCAGCAGCGAAGTCGGGGTAGATACGCAGTATTTT
TRBJ2-3	TRBD2	-	TRBV19	CAIAGGLTDTQYF	TGTGCCATAGCGGGGGGCCTCACAGATACGCAGTATTTT
TRBJ1-3	-	few	TRBV29-1	CSGLAGGNTIYF	TGCAGCGGACTTGCAGGCGGAAACACCATATATTTT
TRBJ1-1	-	many	TRBV28	CASSVTGPMNTEAFF	TGTGCCAGCAGTGTAACAGGGCCTATGAACACTGAAGCTTTCTTT
TRBJ2-7	-	few	TRBV7-9	CASSRRDGHHEQYF	TGTGCCAGCAGCCGACGGGACGGCCATCACGAGCAGTACTTC
TRBJ1-2	-	few	TRBV7-8	CASSPGLIYGYTF	TGTGCCAGCAGCCCGGGACTTATCTATGGCTACACCTTC
TRBJ2-2	-	many	TRBV12-3/TRBV12-4	CASSSSWGELFF	TGTGCCAGCAGTTCCTCTTGGGGGGAGCTGTTTTTT
TRBJ1-2	TRBD1	-	TRBV4-3	CASSPGQDLIYGYTF	TGCGCCAGCAGCCCCGGACAGGACCTCATCTATGGCTACACCTTC
TRBJ1-2	-	-	TRBV7-2	CASSLGGDYGYTF	TGTGCCAGCAGCTTAGGCGGTGACTATGGCTACACCTTC
TRBJ1-2	-	-	TRBV6-6	CASSGAPYGYTF	TGTGCCAGCTCCGGGGCACCCTATGGCTACACCTTC
TRBJ1-1	-	few	TRBV11-3	CASSLWANTEAFF	TGTGCCAGCAGCTTATGGGCGAACACTGAAGCTTTCTTT
TRBJ1-6	TRBD1	few	TRBV6-1	CASRLTGSNSPLHF	TGTGCCAGCAGATTGACAGGGAGCAATTCACCCCTCCACTTT
TRBJ2-7	-	many	TRBV4-3	CASSQEARFEYEQYF	TGCGCCAGCAGCCAAGAGGCCCGATTTGAATACGAGCAGTACTTC
TRBJ2-6	-	few	TRBV2	CAGESGANVLTF	TGTGCCGGAGAATCTGGGGCCAACGTCCTGACTTTC
TRBJ2-3	TRBD2	-	TRBV7-8	CASNRGDTDTQYF	TGTGCCAGCAACCGGGGGGACACAGATACGCAGTATTTT
TRBJ2-3	-	many	TRBV12-5	CASGAGRTDTQYF	TGTGCTAGTGGTGCAGGGCGCACAGATACGCAGTATTTT
TRBJ1-4	TRBD1	many	TRBV7-2	CASSPGQPNEKLFF	TGTGCCAGCAGCCCGGGACAGCCGAATGAAAAACTGTTTTTT
TRBJ1-1	-	medium-sized	TRBV7-3	CASSSKPGSMNTEAFF	TGTGCCAGCAGCTCAAAACCGGGCAGCATGAACACTGAAGCTTTCTTT
TRBJ1-4	TRBD1	few	TRBV12-5	CASTRGQYEKLFF	TGTGCTAGCACCAGGGGGCAATATGAAAAACTGTTTTTT
TRBJ2-3	-	many	TRBV19	CASSNTDTQYF	TGTGCCAGTAGTAACACAGATACGCAGTATTTT
TRBJ2-3	-	-	TRBV18	CASLGSADTQYF	TGTGCCAGCCTGGGGAGCGCAGATACGCAGTATTTT
TRBJ1-2	-	many	TRBV27	CASIRSGGVGGYTF	TGTGCCAGCATACGGTCCGGGGGCGTTGGTGGCTACACCTTC
TRBJ2-3	TRBD2	-	TRBV5-3	CARSLFGLAGGTDTQYF	TGTGCCAGAAGCTTGTTCGGACTAGCGGGGGGAACAGATACGCAGTATTTT
TRBJ2-3	-	few	TRBV27	CASSLSVGAGTDTQYF	TGTGCCAGCAGTTTATCGGTCGGGGCAGGAACAGATACGCAGTATTTT
TRBJ1-3	-	-	TRBV5-1	CASSLVGGLPGNTIYF	TGCGCCAGCAGCTTGGTAGGGGGGCTGCCTGGAAACACCATATATTTT